This T cell receptor beta chain was recovered during a study of T cells in localized non-small cell lung cancer. Findings and limits, study-wide: Heterogeneity remains possible because sequencing was limited to only one tumor region. For the top 100 tumor clones, a median about 50 also appeared in adjacent lung.

This CDR3 is 14 amino acids long. V shed 0 bases and J shed 1 base, with 5 bases lying between them. Germline lookup yields CDR1 SGHRS and CDR2 YFSETQ. Libraries were prepared by immunoSEQ multiplex PCR; TCRdb keeps only in-frame clonotypes and omits some of them. The table includes fewer than 95,000 clones, roughly 93% detected once. As to this clone: Its cognate antigen is unknown. The sample carries other DNA sequences with the same CDR3.

The sequence came from a woman aged 40-75 years with stage II squamous cell lung carcinoma. The starting material was PBMCs, obtained before any cancer treatment. The J gene is TRBJ1-3, the V gene TRBV5-1; D is unclear. CDR3 in amino acids: CASSLAGSGNTIYF. The CDR3 DNA sequence: TGCGCCAGCAGCTTGGCTGGTTCTGGAAACACCATATATTTT.